This TCR beta chain was identified during a study of CD8+CD57+ T cells in acquired aplastic anemia. Study-wide results and caveats: Some 31 CD8+ CDR3 sequences were shared between patients and controls.

Regarding this clonotype: Its antigen is not known.

Sequencing was done on patients that had shown CD8+CD57+ cell expansion by flow cytometry. When blood sampling took place, the patients had received no therapy. Researchers used genomic DNA as the template to profile TCR beta VDJ and CDR3. TCRdb processed the reads anew with MiXCR; each CDR3 protein has one entry. This sample has 150,000 or so distinct CDR3 sequences, with less than 60% found just once. The material sequenced was sorted CD4+, CD8+, or CD8+CD57+ T cells (not recorded which) from PBMCs. This clonotype was obtained from a human donor with aplastic anemia.

The CDR3 DNA is TGTGCCAGCAGCTGGGGGCCGAACACTGAAGCTTTCTTT. Translation: CASSWGPNTEAFF. This sequence joins TRBV7-9 and TRBJ1-1; maybe TRBD1 (6 bases). Germline lookup yields CDR1 SEHNR and CDR2 FQNEAQ (reference sequence). V shed 4 bases and J shed 1 base, with 7 bases lying between them. The CDR3 extends over 13 amino acids. The full variable domain, its missing parts supplied by reference TRBV7-9 and TRBJ1-1, is DTGVSQNPRHKITKRGQNVTFRCDPISEHNRLYWYRQTLGQGPEFLTYFQNEAQLEKSRLLSDRFSAERPKGSFSTLEIQRTEQGDSAMYLCASSWGPNTEAFFGQGTRLTVV.